This T cell receptor (beta chain) comes out of a study of Graves' ophthalmopathy and Graves' hyperthyroidism. In its sample, this clonotype was seen many times. The target antigen is unknown. Each diagnosis was determined on the basis of clinical symptoms, serum thyroxine, TRAb, thyroid ultrasound and orbital computed tomography. RNA transcripts provided the template for amplifying TCR beta CDR3 regions. A first-round RT-PCR used HTBI primers, followed by a second-round multiplex PCR. MiXCR was run by TCRdb on the multiplex PCR reads, yielding one entry per CDR3 protein. The sample holds about 550,000 distinct CDR3 sequences, under 45% seen once. V lost 2 bases, J lost 5 bases, and 10 bases stayed unmatched. Germline CDR1 reads SEHNR; CDR2 reads FQNEAQ (reference sequence). This CDR3 comprises 16 residues. Whole-study findings and limits: In blood, most expanded thyroid clonotypes above 0.001 frequency were also detected.

The chain uses TRBV7-9 and TRBJ2-5; 8 positions match TRBD2. The TCR was taken from an adult man with Graves' hyperthyroidism. The specimen was peripheral blood or thyroid tissue (not recorded which). This chain's CDR3 is CASSLTGRAWDETQYF. DNA for the CDR3: TGTGCCAGCAGCTTAACCGGGAGGGCCTGGGACGAGACCCAGTACTTC.